Presented here are 3 T cell receptor beta chains from one specimen sequenced in a study of blood T cell repertoires in COVID-19. Libraries were prepared by immunoSEQ multiplex PCR; TCRdb keeps only in-frame clonotypes and omits some of them. The sample shows roughly 150,000 clones, 65% to 90% of them seen only once. Sequenced: peripheral blood. Receptor source: a woman aged 45-60 years with acute or convalescent COVID-19.

The rearrangement links TRBV18 to TRBJ1-2; no reliable D call. Per germline, CDR1 KGHSH and CDR2 LQKENI. V was pared by 8 bases and J by 4 bases, with 26 bases between. CDR3 length: 17 amino acids. The CDR3 DNA sequence: TGTGCCAGCACGGAGAATCTGATTCGGTGGCAGTCCTATGGCTACACCTTC. Protein: CASTENLIRWQSYGYTF.

This clone was detected only once. The CDR3, as DNA: TGCGCCAGCAGTCAACCCCGGGTGAGGGCCTCCTTGAACTATGGCTACACCTTC. Its translation: CASSQPRVRASLNYGYTF. V usage is TRBV23-1 and J usage is TRBJ1-2; D gene ambiguous. TRBV23-1 counts as an open reading frame of uncertain function. The CDR3 runs 18 residues. Trimming pared 2 bases from V and 2 bases from J, leaving 21 bases between.

V is TRBV18 and J is TRBJ1-5; D possibly corresponds to TRBD1 (5 bases). This CDR3 is 14 amino acids long. V gave up 3 bases and J gave up 4 bases, with 10 bases separating them. Germline lookup yields CDR1 KGHSH and CDR2 LQKENI. For the CDR3, the DNA is TGTGCCAGCTCACCCCAGGGTCGGAATCAGCCCCAGCATTTT. This translates into CASSPQGRNQPQHF.